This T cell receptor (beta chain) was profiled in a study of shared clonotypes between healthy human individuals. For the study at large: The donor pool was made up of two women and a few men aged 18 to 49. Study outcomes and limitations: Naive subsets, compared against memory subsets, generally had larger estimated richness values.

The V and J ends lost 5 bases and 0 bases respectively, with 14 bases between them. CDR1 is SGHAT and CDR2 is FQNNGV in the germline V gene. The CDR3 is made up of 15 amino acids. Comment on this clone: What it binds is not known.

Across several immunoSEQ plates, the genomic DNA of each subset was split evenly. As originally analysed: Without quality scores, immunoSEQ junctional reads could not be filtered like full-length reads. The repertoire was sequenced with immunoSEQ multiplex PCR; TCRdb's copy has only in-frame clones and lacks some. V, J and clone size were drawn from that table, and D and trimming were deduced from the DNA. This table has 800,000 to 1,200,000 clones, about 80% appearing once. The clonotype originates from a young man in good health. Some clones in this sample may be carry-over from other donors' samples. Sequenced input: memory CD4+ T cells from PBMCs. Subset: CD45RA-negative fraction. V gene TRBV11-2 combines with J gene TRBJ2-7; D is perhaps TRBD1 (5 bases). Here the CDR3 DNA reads TGTGCCAGCAGCCCGACTCCAGGGCTCTCCTACGAGCAGTACTTC. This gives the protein CASSPTPGLSYEQYF.